One sample yielded the 18 T cell receptor beta chains listed below, sequenced in a study of blood T cell repertoires in COVID-19. Here immunoSEQ multiplex PCR was the method, and the copy in TCRdb shows in-frame clones only, minus some. The sample carries about 61,000 clones, approximately 80% recorded once. The specimen sequenced was peripheral blood. Receptors were obtained from an elderly man with active or convalescent COVID-19.

This chain uses TRBV7-9 with TRBJ2-7, with TRBD2 matching over 9 bases. This CDR3 is 12 amino acids long. The V gene's germline CDR1 is SEHNR and CDR2 FQNEAQ (reference sequence). The V and J ends lost 8 bases and 3 bases, in that order; junction bases with no gene match: 2. CDR3 sequence reads: CASVAGDYEQYF. The DNA of the CDR3 is TGTGCCAGCGTAGCGGGGGACTACGAGCAGTACTTC.

The chain is built from TRBV10-2 and TRBJ2-2, with 9 bases aligning to TRBD1. The CDR3 has 19 amino acids. The J segment lost 4 bases and the V segment lost 2 bases, leaving 14 bases of the junction unmatched. Germline V gene sequence: CDR1 WSHSY, CDR2 SAAADI. CDR3 residues: CASSEPRTGGGGGTGELFF. In nucleotides, the CDR3 is TGCGCCAGCAGTGAGCCGCGCACAGGGGGCGGGGGTGGCACCGGGGAGCTGTTTTTT.

The sample holds one count of this clone. The gene calls are TRBV6-1 and TRBJ1-2; no clear D gene. This CDR3 contains 15 residues. The V gene's germline CDR1 is MNHNS and CDR2 SASEGT. Trimming shortened V by 2 bases and J by 2 bases, and 12 bases separated the two germline ends. CDR3 bases: TGTGCCAGCAGTGAATCGGGTGCTGAAAACTATGGCTACACCTTC. This encodes CASSESGAENYGYTF.

The V and J genes are TRBV9 and TRBJ1-4; no definite D call. Germline V gene sequence: CDR1 SGDLS, CDR2 YYNGEE. Between the trimmed V and J ends, which lost 1 base and 4 bases, there was a span of 8 bases. The CDR3 runs to 14 residues. The CDR3 loop is CASSVYEGNEKLFF. DNA of the CDR3: TGTGCCAGCAGCGTATACGAGGGTAATGAAAAACTGTTTTTT. The variable domain in full, completed from reference TRBV9 and TRBJ1-4, reads DSGVTQTPKHLITATGQRVTLRCSPRSGDLSVYWYQQSLDQGLQFLIQYYNGEERAKGNILERFSAQQFPDLHSELNLSSLELGDSALYFCASSVYEGNEKLFFGSGTQLSVL.

V usage is TRBV19 and J usage is TRBJ2-1, with D perhaps TRBD2 (6 bases). V was pared by 4 bases and J by 0 bases, with 13 bases between. The germline CDR1 and CDR2 sequences are LNHDA and SQIVND (reference sequence). The CDR3 consists of 16 residues. Here the CDR3 DNA reads TGTGCCAGTAGTAATCGCGGGGATAGCTCCTACAATGAGCAGTTCTTC. Translation: CASSNRGDSSYNEQFF. The whole variable domain, filled in from reference TRBV19 and TRBJ2-1, reads DGGITQSPKYLFRKEGQNVTLSCEQNLNHDAMYWYRQDPGQGLRLIYYSQIVNDFQKGDIAEGYSVSREKKESFPLTVTSAQKNPTAFYLCASSNRGDSSYNEQFFGPGTRLTVL.

The chain combines TRBV6-1 with TRBJ2-5; 7 nucleotides agree with TRBD1. CDR3 length equals 15 residues. CDR1 is MNHNS, CDR2 SASEGT, per germline. V trimming: 2 bases; J trimming: 6 bases; junction bases outside the gene matches: 9. Here the CDR3 reads CASSEPPDRAKTQYF. The CDR3 nucleotides are TGTGCCAGCAGTGAACCACCCGACAGGGCTAAGACCCAGTACTTC.

The chain combines TRBV6-2 or TRBV6-3 with TRBJ1-2; D is possibly TRBD1 (5 bases). The V end was cut by 5 bases, the J end by 8 bases, with 18 bases between. CDR1 is MNHEY, CDR2 SVGEGT, per germline. This CDR3 has 14 residues. In DNA form, the CDR3 reads TGTGCCAGCAGTCGCCCGACAGTTTCAGGCGGCTACACCTTC. Its translation is CASSRPTVSGGYTF.

This chain joins TRBV7-9 and TRBJ2-7, with 12 bases identical to TRBD2. This CDR3 contains 15 residues. V dropped 4 bases and J dropped 3; count of bases not matched to a gene: 4. Germline CDR1 reads SEHNR; CDR2 reads FQNEAQ (reference sequence). CDR3 loop: CASSSWTSGDYEQYF. For the CDR3, the DNA is TGTGCCAGCAGCTCATGGACTAGCGGGGACTACGAGCAGTACTTC.

The V call is TRBV19, the J call TRBJ1-5; D is unclear. The V gene lost 5 bases and the J gene lost 6 bases, with 11 bases spanning the gap. This CDR3 region has 13 residues. In germline, CDR1 is LNHDA, CDR2 SQIVND (reference sequence). The CDR3 DNA sequence: TGTGCCAGTAGTTCGGGGTTGAGTCAGCCCCAGCATTTT. Its translation: CASSSGLSQPQHF.

This chain connects TRBV9 to TRBJ1-3; unclear D gene. Germline CDR1 reads SGDLS; CDR2 reads YYNGEE. V was clipped by 0 bases and J by 4 bases, with 17 bases between them. CDR3 length equals 17 residues. Here the CDR3 DNA reads TGTGCCAGCAGCGTAGGTCTGTCCGGGGTAGAAGGAAACACCATATATTTT. This sequence encodes CASSVGLSGVEGNTIYF.

This chain links TRBV6-2 or TRBV6-3 with TRBJ2-7; unclear D gene. This CDR3 has 15 amino acids. V lost 4 bases and J 0 bases, leaving 13 bases between the germline ends. Germline CDR1 MNHEY, CDR2 SVGEGT. CDR3 amino acids: CASSSIQAFSYEQYF. CDR3 coding DNA: TGTGCCAGCAGTTCTATCCAGGCCTTCTCCTACGAGCAGTACTTC.

This clone was seen only a few times. The chain has TRBV9 and TRBJ1-2; 7 positions agree with TRBD1. Germline assignment: CDR1 SGDLS and CDR2 YYNGEE. J gave up 4 bases and V 3 bases, and 6 bases lay outside the gene matches. The CDR3 is made up of 14 amino acids. The CDR3: CASSDDRDGYGYTF. CDR3 DNA sequence: TGTGCCAGCAGCGATGACAGGGATGGCTATGGCTACACCTTC. Full variable domain (missing parts from reference TRBV9 and TRBJ1-2): DSGVTQTPKHLITATGQRVTLRCSPRSGDLSVYWYQQSLDQGLQFLIQYYNGEERAKGNILERFSAQQFPDLHSELNLSSLELGDSALYFCASSDDRDGYGYTFGSGTRLTVV.

This clone has just a few counts. This chain uses TRBV7-2 with TRBJ2-3, with 7 bases matching TRBD2. V dropped 11 bases and J dropped 2; count of bases not matched to a gene: 10. The germline V gene has CDR1 SGHTA and CDR2 FQGNSA. The CDR3 is made up of 14 amino acids. The CDR3, as DNA: TGTGCCGCCTCAAGGGAGGGGTACACAGATACGCAGTATTTT. Its protein is CAASREGYTDTQYF.

The CDR3 bases are TGTGCCAGTAAACCCCAACAGGGGGCGAACGGGGAGCTGTTTTTT. It encodes CASKPQQGANGELFF. The chain links TRBV19 to TRBJ2-2, with 9 bases aligning to TRBD1. Germline values: CDR1 LNHDA, CDR2 SQIVND (reference sequence). V lost 7 bases and J lost 7; bases outside the gene matches: 10. The CDR3 spans 15 residues.

The chain links TRBV14 to TRBJ2-4; a weak D match, TRBD2 (6 bases). The germline V gene encodes CDR1 SGHDN and CDR2 FVKESK. This CDR3 contains 14 residues. The ends were cut back, 1 base at V and 8 bases at J, with 12 bases in the middle. CDR3 loop: CASSQVGGGYIQYF. CDR3 in DNA: TGTGCCAGCAGCCAAGTGGGTGGAGGGTACATTCAGTACTTC.

The DNA for the CDR3 is TGTGCCAGCAGCTTGGGACACGCAGATACGCAGTATTTT. Protein product: CASSLGHADTQYF. The V gene is TRBV7-2, the J gene TRBJ2-3; weak D call: TRBD1 (6 bases). The V end lost 3 bases, the J end lost 4 bases, and 8 bases lay between the germline ends. The germline gives CDR1 SGHTA, CDR2 FQGNSA. The CDR3 is 13 residues long.

This clone was observed a handful of times. V gene TRBV4-1 combines with J gene TRBJ2-2; 8 nucleotides match TRBD2. Losses at the gene ends were 7 bases for V and 0 bases for J; bases not matched to a gene: 4. Germline values: CDR1 MGHRA, CDR2 YSYEKL. The CDR3 covers 15 residues. Here the CDR3 DNA reads TGCGCCAGCACCAGAGCGGGAGCGAACACCGGGGAGCTGTTTTTT. It translates to CASTRAGANTGELFF.

The chain carries TRBV3-1 (or the pseudogene TRBV3-2) and TRBJ2-3; TRBD1 is a possible D gene (6 bases). CDR3 size: 14 residues. Trimming took off 8 bases at V and 2 bases at J, with 14 bases between the two ends. Germline lookup yields CDR1 LGHDT and CDR2 YNNKEL (reference sequence). The chain's CDR3 is CASGARGNTDTQYF. CDR3 coding DNA: TGTGCCAGCGGAGCAAGGGGGAACACAGATACGCAGTATTTT.